The subject of this entry is one T cell receptor beta chain. In germline, CDR1 is SGHNT, CDR2 YYREEE (reference sequence). The CDR3 sequence is 15 residues long. V was shortened by 3 bases and J by 0 bases, with 13 bases between the two germline ends. This record belongs to a study of OX40 agonist ivuxolimab in advanced cancers. Sequenced by immunoSEQ multiplex PCR; TCRdb stores in-frame clones only, minus some. The sample includes tens of thousands of clones, approximately 84% of them seen just once. The genes are TRBV5-4 and TRBJ2-7; the D gene is possibly TRBD1 (6 bases). The source of this sequence is an adult with an advanced solid tumor such as melanoma, head and neck, liver or kidney cancer. This sample comprised CD4+ or CD8+ T cells sorted from blood, obtained in a trial of the OX40 agonist ivuxolimab. CDR3 coding DNA: TGTGCCAGCAGCTACGACAGGCCGAGCTCCTACGAGCAGTACTTC. Its translation: CASSYDRPSSYEQYF.